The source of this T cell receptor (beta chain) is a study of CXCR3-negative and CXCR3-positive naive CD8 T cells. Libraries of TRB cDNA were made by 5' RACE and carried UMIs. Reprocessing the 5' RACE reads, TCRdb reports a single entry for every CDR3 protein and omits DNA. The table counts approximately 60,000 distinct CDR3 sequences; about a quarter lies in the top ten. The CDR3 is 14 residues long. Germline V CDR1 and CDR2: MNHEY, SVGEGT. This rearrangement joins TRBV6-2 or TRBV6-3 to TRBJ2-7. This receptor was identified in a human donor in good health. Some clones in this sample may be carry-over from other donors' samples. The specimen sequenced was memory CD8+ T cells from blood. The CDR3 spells CASSYLDSSYEQYF.